This T cell receptor (beta chain) comes out of a study of T cell responses to AZD1222 COVID-19 vaccine. Produced via immunoSEQ multiplex PCR; TCRdb's table is partial and in-frame only. The sample gives 250,000 to 300,000 clones, around 92% of which show up once; around 0.5% is in the top ten. Study results and limitations: Donors, mostly white British, included more females; clonal diversity was possibly underestimated.

The CDR3 totals 14 residues. Deletions cut 5 bases from V and 0 bases from J, with 8 bases between. In germline, CDR1 is MNHEY, CDR2 SVGEGT. This clone has only one observation. Its antigen is not known. The sequence was obtained from an adult who received the AZD1222 COVID-19 vaccine. The specimen comprised peripheral blood, sampled 28 days after the second AZD1222 dose. The gene calls are TRBV6-2 or TRBV6-3 and TRBJ1-3; D unclear. The CDR3 DNA sequence: TGTGCCAGCAGTCGGGCGAACTCTGGAAACACCATATATTTT. Translated: CASSRANSGNTIYF.